This entry concerns a single T cell receptor (beta chain). What it binds is unknown. V trimming: 5 bases; J trimming: 4 bases; junction bases outside the gene matches: 18. The CDR3 contains 19 residues. CDR1 SEHNR and CDR2 FQNEAQ come from the germline V gene (reference sequence). This sample stems from a study of OX40 agonist ivuxolimab in advanced cancers. The protocol was immunoSEQ multiplex PCR, while the TCRdb copy is restricted to in-frame clones and leaves out a portion. Of several thousand clones in the sample, around 82% were seen once. Whole-study results and caveats: There was clonal expansion of CD4+ and CD8+ blood T cells by week 6 at 0.1 to 3.0 mg/kg. It was also the case that some nonresponders had low normalized T-cell clonal expansion. Expanded clones tended on average to be more numerous among CD8+ T cells than CD4+.

The receptor comes from an adult with an advanced solid tumor such as melanoma, head and neck, liver or kidney cancer. The chain joins TRBV7-9 to TRBJ2-7, with 12 positions matching TRBD1. Sequenced here: CD4+ or CD8+ T cells sorted from blood, sampled in a trial of the OX40 agonist ivuxolimab. The CDR3 loop is CASSPTAGTGGPRRYEQYF. The DNA of the CDR3 is TGTGCCAGCAGCCCCACCGCCGGGACAGGGGGCCCCCGTCGGTACGAGCAGTACTTC.